The text below deals with one T cell receptor (beta chain). The same CDR3 is also encoded by other DNA sequences in this sample. This sample was taken from a study of blood T cell repertoires in COVID-19. V was pared by 5 bases and J by 3 bases, with 7 bases between. CDR1 and CDR2 from the germline V gene are SGHRS and YFSETQ. This CDR3 has 12 amino acids. TCRdb keeps only in-frame clones here, not all; method: immunoSEQ multiplex PCR. The sample has about 480,000 clones, roughly 90% seen once. This TCR derives from a woman in her forties who had recovered from COVID-19. Sample: PBMCs or T cells enriched from blood (not recorded which). V gene TRBV5-1 combines with J gene TRBJ2-3; tentatively, D is TRBD1 (6 bases). This CDR3 reads CASRQGTDTQYF. The DNA of the CDR3 is TGCGCCAGCAGACAGGGTACAGATACGCAGTATTTT. Based on the CDR3 plus reference TRBV5-1 and TRBJ2-3, the full variable domain is KAGVTQTPRYLIKTRGQQVTLSCSPISGHRSVSWYQQTPGQGLQFLFEYFSETQRNKGNFPGRFSGRQFSNSRSEMNVSTLELGDSALYLCASRQGTDTQYFGPGTRLTVL.